These T cell receptor beta chains were read from a single sample in a study of OX40 agonist ivuxolimab in advanced cancers. Using immunoSEQ multiplex PCR, the repertoire was profiled, and TCRdb retains in-frame clones only, with some absent. The sample includes roughly 41,000 clones, over 75% seen only once; the top ten take around 60%. Sequenced here: CD4+ or CD8+ T cells sorted from blood, sampled in a trial of the OX40 agonist ivuxolimab. These receptors all stem from an adult with an advanced solid tumor such as melanoma, head and neck, liver or kidney cancer. CDR3s include the opening cysteine and the closing phenylalanine or tryptophan. The D gene is left open where the match is weak. Clone size, where shown, is once, few, many, or a class for clones that have expanded.

clone_size,v_call,d_call,j_call,cdr3_aa,cdr3_nt
NA,TRBV28,TRBD2,TRBJ2-7,CAASGGVGSYEQYF,TGTGCCGCCAGCGGGGGGGTCGGCTCCTACGAGCAGTACTTC
NA,TRBV28,NA,TRBJ1-1,CASSSPIDSPRGEAFF,TGTGCCAGCAGCTCCCCTATCGATAGTCCAAGGGGTGAAGCTTTCTTT
NA,TRBV7-6,TRBD2,TRBJ2-2,CASSLGGGNTGELFF,TGTGCCAGCAGCTTGGGCGGGGGGAACACCGGGGAGCTGTTTTTT
few,TRBV10-1,NA,TRBJ1-6,CASRDGVNNSPLHF,TGCGCCAGCAGGGACGGTGTGAATAATTCACCCCTCCACTTT
NA,TRBV2,NA,TRBJ2-2,CASSEIVGSTGELFF,TGTGCCAGCAGTGAAATCGTGGGGTCAACCGGGGAGCTGTTTTTT
NA,TRBV18,NA,TRBJ2-7,CASSPPQGSYEQYF,TGTGCCAGCTCACCACCCCAGGGGTCCTACGAGCAGTACTTC
NA,TRBV5-1,TRBD2,TRBJ2-1,CASSPERGEQFF,TGCGCCAGCAGCCCGGAGCGGGGGGAGCAGTTCTTC
NA,TRBV12-2,NA,TRBJ1-4,CASRSRGWSNEKLFF,TGTGCAAGTCGCTCTAGGGGGTGGTCTAATGAAAAACTGTTTTTT
NA,TRBV6-6,NA,TRBJ2-7,CASSYSIGGSSGEQYF,TGTGCCAGCAGTTACTCGATAGGTGGGAGCTCGGGCGAGCAGTACTTC
NA,TRBV19,NA,TRBJ1-6,CASSAGQNNSPLHF,TGTGCCAGTTCCGCGGGGCAGAATAATTCACCCCTCCACTTT
NA,TRBV19,NA,TRBJ2-3,CASSRATDTQYF,TGTGCCAGTAGCCGGGCCACAGATACGCAGTATTTT
NA,TRBV5-4,NA,TRBJ2-1,CASSVSWEQFF,TGTGCCAGCAGCGTCTCCTGGGAGCAGTTCTTC
NA,TRBV19,TRBD2,TRBJ2-5,CASSLTSGGGLETQYF,TGTGCCAGTAGTCTAACTAGCGGGGGGGGTTTGGAGACCCAGTACTTC
NA,TRBV19,NA,TRBJ2-3,CASSPPFLDTQYF,TGTGCCAGTAGTCCCCCCTTCCTGGATACGCAGTATTTT
once,TRBV19,TRBD2,TRBJ2-2,CASAPPGGPVGELFF,TGTGCCAGTGCCCCCCCGGGGGGGCCGGTCGGGGAGCTGTTTTTT
few,TRBV4-3,NA,TRBJ2-7,CASSHLSGGGYEQYF,TGCGCCAGCAGCCATCTTTCGGGTGGTGGCTACGAGCAGTACTTC
NA,TRBV11-1,NA,TRBJ2-7,CASSPRGQGLDEQYF,TGTGCCAGCAGCCCGAGAGGCCAGGGGCTTGACGAGCAGTACTTC
NA,TRBV9,TRBD1,TRBJ2-7,CASSPSGGQGRYEQYF,TGTGCCAGCAGCCCCTCGGGCGGACAGGGTCGGTACGAGCAGTACTTC
NA,TRBV14,NA,TRBJ2-7,CASSPLFGGLSYEQYF,TGTGCCAGCAGCCCGCTTTTCGGCGGGCTATCCTACGAGCAGTACTTC
NA,TRBV6-6,NA,TRBJ1-5,CASSYWGVPEPQHF,TGTGCCAGCAGTTACTGGGGGGTGCCGGAACCCCAGCATTTT
NA,TRBV4-1,NA,TRBJ2-7,CASSSRWGPYEQYF,TGCGCCAGCAGCTCTCGTTGGGGGCCCTACGAGCAGTACTTC
few,TRBV6-5,NA,TRBJ2-7,CASSYSAGPYEQYF,TGTGCCAGCAGTTACTCGGCAGGCCCCTACGAGCAGTACTTC
once,TRBV11-2,NA,TRBJ2-4,CASSQAGPKNIQYF,TGTGCCAGCTCCCAGGCAGGGCCCAAAAACATTCAGTACTTC
NA,TRBV6-1,NA,TRBJ2-6,CASSLSGANVLTF,TGTGCCAGCTCCCTCTCTGGGGCCAACGTCCTGACTTTC
NA,TRBV9,NA,TRBJ1-1,CASSVRGDTEAFF,TGTGCCAGCAGCGTTCGGGGGGACACTGAAGCTTTCTTT
NA,TRBV19,NA,TRBJ2-2,CASSNQGVGTGELFF,TGTGCCAGTAGTAACCAGGGCGTTGGGACCGGGGAGCTGTTTTTT
NA,TRBV4-3,NA,TRBJ2-1,CASSQVPDEQFF,TGCGCCAGCAGCCAAGTCCCTGATGAGCAGTTCTTC
NA,TRBV13,NA,TRBJ2-1,CASRLTGPGNEQFF,TGTGCCAGCAGGCTTACAGGGCCAGGGAATGAGCAGTTCTTC
NA,TRBV5-6,NA,TRBJ1-2,CASSLRLTYYGYTF,TGTGCCAGCAGCTTGAGACTTACCTACTATGGCTACACCTTC
NA,TRBV5-6,NA,TRBJ2-5,CASSLYGRVGETQYF,TGTGCCAGCAGCTTATATGGCAGGGTGGGGGAGACCCAGTACTTC
few,TRBV7-2,TRBD1,TRBJ2-7,CASSFIQGAYEQYF,TGTGCCAGCAGCTTCATCCAGGGGGCCTACGAGCAGTACTTC
once,TRBV9,TRBD2,TRBJ2-3,CASSVGLVPTDTQYF,TGTGCCAGCAGCGTCGGACTAGTGCCCACAGATACGCAGTATTTT
NA,TRBV7-2,NA,TRBJ1-6,CASTFIQSGSSPLHF,TGTGCCAGCACCTTTATCCAAAGCGGGTCTTCACCCCTCCACTTT
NA,TRBV7-2,NA,TRBJ1-5,CASSLSYSNQPQHF,TGTGCCAGCAGCTTATCTTACAGCAATCAGCCCCAGCATTTT
NA,TRBV9,NA,TRBJ2-3,CASSVSADTQYF,TGTGCCAGCAGCGTAAGTGCAGATACGCAGTATTTT
NA,TRBV6-4,TRBD1,TRBJ2-1,CASSEGTGSNEQFF,TGTGCCAGCAGTGAGGGGACAGGGAGCAATGAGCAGTTCTTC
NA,TRBV28,TRBD2,TRBJ2-7,CASSSPTSGRAYEQYF,TGTGCCAGCAGTTCACCGACTAGCGGGAGGGCCTACGAGCAGTACTTC
NA,TRBV19,NA,TRBJ1-1,CASSIVGRGMNTEAFF,TGTGCCAGTAGTATCGTAGGGAGGGGAATGAACACTGAAGCTTTCTTT
NA,TRBV30,TRBD1,TRBJ1-2,CAWSRTGNYGYTF,TGTGCCTGGAGTAGGACAGGAAACTATGGCTACACCTTC
NA,TRBV29-1,NA,TRBJ1-1,CSVGGATEAFF,TGCAGCGTTGGTGGGGCCACTGAAGCTTTCTTT
NA,TRBV5-6,NA,TRBJ1-5,CASSARTAGNQPQHF,TGTGCCAGCAGCGCTAGGACAGCGGGCAATCAGCCCCAGCATTTT
NA,TRBV7-8,NA,TRBJ1-2,CASSLKKGGEGYTF,TGTGCCAGCAGCTTAAAAAAGGGGGGCGAAGGCTACACCTTC
few,TRBV27,NA,TRBJ1-5,CASSSMGRNQPQHF,TGTGCCAGCAGTTCCATGGGGCGGAATCAGCCCCAGCATTTT